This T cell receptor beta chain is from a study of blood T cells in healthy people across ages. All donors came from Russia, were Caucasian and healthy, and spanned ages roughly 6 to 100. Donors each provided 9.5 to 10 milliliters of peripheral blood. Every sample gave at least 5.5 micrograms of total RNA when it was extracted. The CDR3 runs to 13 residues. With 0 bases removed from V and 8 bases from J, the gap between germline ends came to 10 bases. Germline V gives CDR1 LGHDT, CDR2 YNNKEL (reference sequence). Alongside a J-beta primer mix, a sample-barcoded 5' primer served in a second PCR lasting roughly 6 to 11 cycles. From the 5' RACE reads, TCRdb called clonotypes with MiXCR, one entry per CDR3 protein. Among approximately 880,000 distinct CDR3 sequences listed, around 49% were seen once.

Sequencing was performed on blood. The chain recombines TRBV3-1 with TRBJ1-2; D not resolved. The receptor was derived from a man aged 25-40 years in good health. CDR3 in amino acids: CASSQEKMVGYTF. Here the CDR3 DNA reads TGTGCCAGCAGCCAAGAAAAAATGGTCGGCTACACCTTC.